A selection of T cell receptor beta chains follows, all from one sample in a study of control samples from healthy donors and cancer patients. Produced via immunoSEQ multiplex PCR; TCRdb's table is partial and in-frame only. Counted here are about 85,000 clones, approximately 88% occurring once; the ten biggest clones make up roughly 7.6%. The specimen sequenced was blood. Every receptor here comes from an older woman in good health. The CDR3 runs from the conserved cysteine through the conserved F or W. A D gene is named only where the DNA matches it firmly. Expanded clones are given a class, and other clones once, few, many or no size at all.

clone size	D gene	V gene	J gene	CDR3 DNA	CDR3 protein
NA	NA	TRBV7-9	TRBJ2-7	TGTGCCAGCAGCTTCACCAGCGGCTCCCGGGAGCAGTACTTC	CASSFTSGSREQYF
NA	TRBD1	TRBV7-6	TRBJ2-1	TGTGCCAGCAGCTCCGGACAGGGGGCTTTGCATGAGCAGTTCTTC	CASSSGQGALHEQFF
NA	NA	TRBV5-4	TRBJ2-2	TGTGCCAGCAGCACCGCCTGGGGGGAGCTGTTTTTT	CASSTAWGELFF
NA	NA	TRBV5-1	TRBJ1-2	TGCGCCAGCAGCGGGGGGGGCGGGGGGGCTGGCGGCTACACCTTC	CASSGGGGGAGGYTF
NA	NA	TRBV19	TRBJ2-3	TGTGCCAGTAGTAAGACTGGCGGTACGCAGTATTTT	CASSKTGGTQYF
NA	NA	TRBV5-4	TRBJ1-3	TGTGCCAGCAGCTTGAATAAGGCGGGGGACACCATATATTTT	CASSLNKAGDTIYF
NA	NA	TRBV27	TRBJ1-4	TGTGCCAGCAGTTTCCACGGGTCTGTTGCAACTAATGAAAAACTGTTTTTT	CASSFHGSVATNEKLFF
NA	NA	TRBV7-9	TRBJ1-2	TGTGCCAGCAGCACAGGGACCCCGGACCCCGTCTATGGCTACACCTTC	CASSTGTPDPVYGYTF
NA	NA	TRBV7-9	TRBJ2-5	TGTGCCAGCAGCTCCTCCCGACGGGGGGAGACCCAGTACTTC	CASSSSRRGETQYF
few	NA	TRBV11-3	TRBJ2-1	TGTGCCAGCAGCTCCGGTGTTCTCAATGAGCAGTTCTTC	CASSSGVLNEQFF
NA	NA	TRBV7-6	TRBJ2-3	TGTGCCAGCAGCTTAGCGGGGTGGGCCACAGATACGCAGTATTTT	CASSLAGWATDTQYF
NA	NA	TRBV5-1	TRBJ2-3	TGCGCCAGCAGCTCGGACGGAACTAGCACAGATACGCAGTATTTT	CASSSDGTSTDTQYF
NA	NA	TRBV5-1	TRBJ1-6	TGCGCCAGCAGGTACCAGGGATCGGACAATTCACCCCTCCACTTT	CASRYQGSDNSPLHF
NA	TRBD2	TRBV19	TRBJ2-1	TGTGCCAGTAGTATATTAGCGGGAGGCAATGAGCAGTTCTTC	CASSILAGGNEQFF
NA	NA	TRBV15	TRBJ1-6	TGTGCCACCAGCAGGGAAAGACAGGACTTACCGGATAATTCACCCCTCCACTTT	CATSRERQDLPDNSPLHF
NA	TRBD2	TRBV10-3	TRBJ2-5	TGTGCCACCTCCGAGGGAGGGACGGGAGGTACAGAGACCCAGTACTTC	CATSEGGTGGTETQYF
NA	TRBD1	TRBV2	TRBJ1-2	TGTGCCAGCACCAGAACAGGGGGGAGAAACTACACCTTC	CASTRTGGRNYTF
NA	NA	TRBV5-1	TRBJ1-2	TGCGCCAGCAACCCGGAAGGTGGGGATGGCTACACCTTC	CASNPEGGDGYTF
NA	TRBD1	TRBV18	TRBJ2-5	TGTGCCAGCTCACCTCCGGGACAGCAAGAGACCCAGTACTTC	CASSPPGQQETQYF
NA	NA	TRBV4-1	TRBJ2-1	TGCGCCAGCAGCCAAGGGTGGTGGGAATCCTACAATGAGCAGTTCTTC	CASSQGWWESYNEQFF
NA	NA	TRBV27	TRBJ1-2	TGTGCCAGCAGTTTAAGGGGGGGGCGGAGTGGCTACACCTTC	CASSLRGGRSGYTF
NA	NA	TRBV18	TRBJ2-1	TGTGCCAGCTCCCCCCTGACAGGCAATGAGCAGTTCTTC	CASSPLTGNEQFF
NA	TRBD1	TRBV18	TRBJ1-1	TGTGCCAGCTCACCGGGACAGGGTCGAAACACTGAAGCTTTCTTT	CASSPGQGRNTEAFF
NA	NA	TRBV12-3/TRBV12-4	TRBJ2-5	TGTGCCAGCGGGGAACAAAAGGGGGAGACCCAGTACTTC	CASGEQKGETQYF
NA	TRBD2	TRBV5-1	TRBJ2-7	TGCGCCAGCAGCCCCTGGACTAGCGGGAGCTCCTACGAGCAGTACTTC	CASSPWTSGSSYEQYF
NA	TRBD2	TRBV7-2	TRBJ2-4	TGTGCCAGCAGCTTACTAGCGGGAGTAGCCAAAAACATTCAGTACTTC	CASSLLAGVAKNIQYF
NA	TRBD1	TRBV19	TRBJ1-2	TGTGCCAGTAGGTTACAGGGGGAAAATACTAACTATGGCTACACCTTC	CASRLQGENTNYGYTF
NA	NA	TRBV5-1	TRBJ1-3	TGCGCCAGCAGCTTGGGTGATAACACCATATATTTT	CASSLGDNTIYF
NA	TRBD1	TRBV7-2	TRBJ1-4	TGTGCCAGCAGAGGACAGGCAACTAATGAAAAACTGTTTTTT	CASRGQATNEKLFF